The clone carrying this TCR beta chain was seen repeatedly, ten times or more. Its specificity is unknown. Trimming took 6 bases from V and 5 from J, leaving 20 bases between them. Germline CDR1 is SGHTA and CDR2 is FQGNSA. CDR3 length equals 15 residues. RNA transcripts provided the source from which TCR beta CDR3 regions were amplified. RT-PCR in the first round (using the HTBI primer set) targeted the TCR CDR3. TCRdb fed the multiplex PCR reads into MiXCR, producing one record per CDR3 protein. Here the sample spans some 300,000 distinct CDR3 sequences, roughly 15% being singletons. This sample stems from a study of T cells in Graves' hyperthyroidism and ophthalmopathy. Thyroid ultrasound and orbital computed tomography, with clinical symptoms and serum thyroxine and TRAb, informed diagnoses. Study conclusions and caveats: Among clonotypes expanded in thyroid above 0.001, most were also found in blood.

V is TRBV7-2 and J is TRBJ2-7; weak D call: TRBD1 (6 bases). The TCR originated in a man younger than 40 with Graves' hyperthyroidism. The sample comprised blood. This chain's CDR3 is CASSLRTQGPNEQYF. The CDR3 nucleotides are TGTGCCAGCAGTTTACGCACCCAGGGGCCAAACGAGCAGTACTTC.